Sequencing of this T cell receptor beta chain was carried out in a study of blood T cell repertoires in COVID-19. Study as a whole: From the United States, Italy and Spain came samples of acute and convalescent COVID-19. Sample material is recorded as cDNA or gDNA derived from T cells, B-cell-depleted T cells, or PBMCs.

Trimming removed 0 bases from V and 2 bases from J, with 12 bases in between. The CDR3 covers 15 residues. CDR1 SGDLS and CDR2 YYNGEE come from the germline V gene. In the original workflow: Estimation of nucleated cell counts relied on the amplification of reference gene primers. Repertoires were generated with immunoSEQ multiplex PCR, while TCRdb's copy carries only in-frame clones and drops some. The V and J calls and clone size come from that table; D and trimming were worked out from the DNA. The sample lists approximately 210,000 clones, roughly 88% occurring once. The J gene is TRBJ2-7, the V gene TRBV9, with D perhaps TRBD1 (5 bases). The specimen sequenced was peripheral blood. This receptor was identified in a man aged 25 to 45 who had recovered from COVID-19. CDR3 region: CASSVERQSPYEQYF. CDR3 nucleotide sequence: TGTGCCAGCAGCGTAGAAAGACAGAGTCCCTACGAGCAGTACTTC.